A single sample gave rise to the 2 T cell receptor beta chains below, sequenced in a study of shared clonotypes between healthy human individuals. Terminally differentiated effector memory CD45RA+ cells were excluded from the naive CD8 cells, which were CD45RO-negative and positively selected for CCR7. Clones were read by immunoSEQ multiplex PCR, and TCRdb kept only the in-frame ones, dropping some. In the table there are around 600,000 clones, 95% of which are singletons. Source material: naive CD8+ T cells sorted from blood. The receptors stem from a woman aged 30 to 39 in good health.

The chain combines TRBV7-8 with TRBJ2-5; D is tentatively TRBD1 or TRBD2 (6 bases each). CDR3 length equals 17 residues. CDR1 and CDR2 (germline): SGHVS, FQNEAQ. Between the trimmed V and J ends, which lost 3 bases and 3 bases, there was a span of 20 bases. CDR3 amino acids: CASSLERFKGEEETQYF. In DNA, the CDR3 is TGTGCCAGCAGCTTGGAAAGGTTCAAGGGGGAGGAAGAGACCCAGTACTTC.

V and J are TRBV13 and TRBJ2-1; D is possibly TRBD2 (6 bases). The CDR3 covers 13 residues. The V end was cut by 4 bases, the J end by 7 bases, with 11 bases between. CDR1 and CDR2 (germline): PRHDT, FYEKMQ (reference sequence). CDR3 nucleotide sequence: TGTGCCAGCAGCTCAGGAGGGGCAAATGAGCAGTTCTTC. It translates to CASSSGGANEQFF.